What follows describes a single TCR beta chain. Antigen: not known. This record comes from a study of OX40 agonist ivuxolimab in advanced cancers. About the study: The drug used for patients, ivuxolimab, was an agonistic anti-OX40 (CD134) antibody. The study, taken as a whole, reports: No determination was made of the antigen specificity of the expanded peripheral T cells. Among the lowest peripheral clonal expansion occurred in 0.1-3.0 mg/kg partial responders.

Clones were read by immunoSEQ multiplex PCR, and TCRdb kept only the in-frame ones, dropping some. The profile covers tens of thousands of clones, with about 93% appearing a single time and approximately 1.2% taken by the ten largest. Cycle 7 day 1, cycle 4 day 1, and baseline were the timepoints at which blood was sampled. J lost 1 base, V lost 5 bases, and 3 bases had no gene match. Germline V CDR1 and CDR2: SGHTA, FQGTGA. CDR3 length: 14 amino acids. Sequencing used CD4+ or CD8+ T cells sorted from blood, obtained in a trial of the OX40 agonist ivuxolimab. The receptor was isolated from an adult with an advanced solid tumor such as melanoma, head and neck, liver or kidney cancer. The chain combines TRBV7-3 with TRBJ2-3; 7 bases match TRBD2. CDR3 amino acids: CASSPSGGTDTQYF. CDR3 bases: TGTGCCAGCAGCCCCAGCGGGGGCACAGATACGCAGTATTTT. The full variable domain, completed using reference TRBV7-3 and TRBJ2-3, is GAGVSQTPSNKVTEKGKYVELRCDPISGHTALYWYRQSLGQGPEFLIYFQGTGAADDSGLPNDRFFAVRPEGSVSTLKIQRTERGDSAVYLCASSPSGGTDTQYFGPGTRLTVL.